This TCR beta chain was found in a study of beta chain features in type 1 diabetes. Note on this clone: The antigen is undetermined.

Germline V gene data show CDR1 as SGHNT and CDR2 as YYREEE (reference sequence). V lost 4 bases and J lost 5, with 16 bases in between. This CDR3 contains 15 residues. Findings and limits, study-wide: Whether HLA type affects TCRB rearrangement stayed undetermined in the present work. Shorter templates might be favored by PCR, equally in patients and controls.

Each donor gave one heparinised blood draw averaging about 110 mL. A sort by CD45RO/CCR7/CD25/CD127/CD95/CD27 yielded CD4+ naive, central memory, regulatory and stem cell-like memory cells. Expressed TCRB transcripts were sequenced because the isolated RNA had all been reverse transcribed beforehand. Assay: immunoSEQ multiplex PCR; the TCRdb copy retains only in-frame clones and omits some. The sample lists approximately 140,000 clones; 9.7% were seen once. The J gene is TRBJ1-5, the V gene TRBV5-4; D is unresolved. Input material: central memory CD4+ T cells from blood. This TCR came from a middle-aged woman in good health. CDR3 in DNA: TGTGCCAGCAGCGGGGTGGGAGGGAAAGATCAGCCCCAGCATTTT. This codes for CASSGVGGKDQPQHF.